This T cell receptor beta chain was obtained from a study of STAT3 mutations in large granular lymphocyte leukemia (dated by TCRdb to between 2018 and 2020). Concerning the study at large: Roughly half of the T-LGLL patients who were sequenced longitudinally carried canonical activating STAT3 mutations. Serial deep sequencing of TCRbeta CDR3 and STAT3 was performed in patients with T-cell large granular lymphocyte leukemia to reconstruct clonal hierarchy and dynamics. Over half of the T-LGLL patients were given one or more immunosuppressive therapy regimens, and less than 45% of those treated had a hematologic response. Roughly 18 representative T-LGLL cases were selected from an initial cohort of roughly 210 LGL patients for longitudinal TCRbeta and STAT3 sequencing. Patients were sequenced at 4 time points on average, with the number of samplings per patient ranging from 2 to 8. A couple of patients with natural killer LGL leukemia were also sequenced longitudinally as controls within the study. Here is what the overall study found, with its caveats: The burden of the dominant TCR clone was higher than the STAT3 mutant burden in several patients, which suggests that the STAT3 mutation arose secondarily inside a clone that had already expanded. Since codominant clonotypes persisted in some patients, a small but highly pathogenic clone may have gone undetected. Because no samples were available when a clone first appeared, clonal expansion was inferred from samplings taken at other points. Linking therapy response to changes in TCR clonal burden was complicated by variable intervals between samplings and by differing treatment regimens. Every T-LGLL patient showed at least one immunodominant TCRbeta clonotype, and about half showed multiple immunodominant subclonotypes. In 6 of 18 patients, TCR clonotype switching occurred after therapy, and every newly emerging clone was STAT3 wild type.

TCRbeta libraries were sequenced on an Illumina MiSeq, and an average of about 41,000 productive templates per sample was obtained. Using multiplex PCR amplification, the immunoSEQ assay generated the TCRbeta CDR3 libraries. For the original study's pipeline: Repertoire diversity was computed as previously defined, with values near 0 indicating extremely monoclonal samples. TCRdb took this table from immuneACCESS and kept in-frame rearrangements with V and J called. Such tables lack part of the clones; where checked against another copy, unresolved V genes explain under half of the gap, and the rest is unexplained. V, J and clone size were drawn from that table, and D and trimming were deduced from the DNA. The sample yields 17,000 or so clones; 80% to 90% were counted once. 6.5% to 9.5% of the sample is held by the ten biggest clonotypes. The same DNA, extracted from blood mononuclear cells, served for both TCR sequencing and STAT3 sequencing.

In the case of this clone: The target of this receptor is not known. Base-call qualities are not available, and no considerably larger clone is one nucleotide away.

This receptor was identified in a man over 45 with T-cell large granular lymphocyte leukemia. Some clones in this sample may be carry-over from other donors' samples. The age is the age at diagnosis. Sequences were obtained from peripheral blood mononuclear cells.

The DNA is as follows: TGTGCCAGCAGCTTGGGGGCGGCTGGAAACACCATATATTTT. Its protein is CASSLGAAGNTIYF. In this chain, TRBV5-4 is recombined with TRBJ1-3, with no D gene named confidently. At the junction V is shortened by 0 bases and J by 2 bases, with 6 bases in between. The CDR3, cysteine through phenylalanine, is 14 amino acids long. Solely the CDR3 DNA is kept, with 42 bases framed from the first base. Per the germline V gene (reference sequence), SGHNT is the CDR1 and YYREEE is the CDR2.